This TCR beta chain comes out of a study of T cells expressing NK-cell markers. Findings and limits, study-wide: In roughly six donors, dominant NKG2C+ clonotypes were roughly 1.0-8% of CD8+ T cells.

On this clonotype: The antigen remains undetermined.

TCRdb re-called the 5' RACE reads and shows each CDR3 protein once, DNA omitted. This specimen shows about 460,000 distinct CDR3 sequences; the ten leading clones hold over 1.3%. This clonotype was sampled from a woman between 45 and 60 years old in good health. Sequenced input: blood T cells: a sorted CD56 or NKG2C T cell subset, CD4+ or CD8+ T cells, or bulk PBMC T cells (not recorded which).

The CDR3 loop is CASSRGRGGTDTQYF. V usage is TRBV14 and J usage is TRBJ2-3; TCRdb indicates TRBD1, and absent DNA this call remains unverified. CDR3 size: 15 residues. From germline, CDR1 is SGHDN and CDR2 FVKESK.